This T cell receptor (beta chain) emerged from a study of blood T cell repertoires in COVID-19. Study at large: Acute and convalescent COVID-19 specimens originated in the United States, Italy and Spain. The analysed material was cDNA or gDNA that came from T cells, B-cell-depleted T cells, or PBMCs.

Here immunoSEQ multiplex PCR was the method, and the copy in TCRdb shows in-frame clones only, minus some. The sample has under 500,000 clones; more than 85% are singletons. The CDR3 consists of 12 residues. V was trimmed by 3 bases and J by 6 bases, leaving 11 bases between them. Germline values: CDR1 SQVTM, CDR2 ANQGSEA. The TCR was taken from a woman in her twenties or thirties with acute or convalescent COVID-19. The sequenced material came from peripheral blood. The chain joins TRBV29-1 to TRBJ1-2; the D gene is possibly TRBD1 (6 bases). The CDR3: CSVDGGAHGYTF. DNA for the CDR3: TGCAGCGTTGATGGGGGGGCTCATGGCTACACCTTC.